This T cell receptor (beta chain) originates from a study of breast tumors, draining lymph nodes, adjacent tissues listed by TCRdb under 2016. For the study in its entirety: Breast cancer patients provided tumor, adjacent nontumor tissue and axillary lymph nodes, and the study compared the TCR beta repertoires across these three sources. In human breast cancer, the study set out to evaluate how tumor, surrounding tissue and draining lymph node repertoires relate to one another and whether T cells may move between these sites.

Results and caveats for the whole study, not just this receptor: The data were judged consistent with most tumor T cells deriving from the lymph node and then expanding within tumor tissue. T-cell repertoire diversity in tumors was found to be lower than in lymph nodes but higher than in nontumor tissue, and preferential V and J gene usage was observed. Tumor and nontumor tissue repertoires were found to be significantly more similar in luminal-like than in basal-like breast cancer. The conclusion that tumor T cells originate in lymph nodes was framed as consistent with a hypothesis rather than directly demonstrated.

Sequencing was performed on an Illumina HiSeq 2000. Multiplex PCR amplification was used to build the TCR beta chain libraries. High-throughput sequencing was used to analyze the amplified TCR beta chain products. The public reads were quality trimmed at Q25 with fastp and then assembled into clones with MiXCR by TCRdb, keeping productive beta chains. Rows matching on CDR3 protein sequence are summarized as one entry with the most common DNA and genes. The table for this sample lists more than 20,000 distinct CDR3 sequences; around 50% of them were counted only once. Roughly an eighth of the sample is taken by the ten largest. Within its sample, this clonotype is medium-sized (0.01 to 0.1%). The clone's antigen remains unknown. Nothing much larger sits one base from this clone, and base qualities are not available. V is clipped by 0 bases and J by 8 bases, and the sequence between their germline boundaries is 5 bases long. The CDR3 contains 12 residues, cysteine and phenylalanine counted. The CDR3 DNA has 36 bases and is translated from base 1. Reading the germline V gene gives CDR1 SGHRS and CDR2 YFSETQ.

Sequenced sample: breast tumor tissue. The receptor's source is a female donor with breast cancer. Some clones in this sample may be carry-over from other donors' samples. The chain is made from TRBV5-1 and TRBJ1-4, with no confidently assigned D gene. The CDR3 here reads CASSLDREKLFF. The DNA sequence follows: TGCGCCAGCAGCTTGGACAGAGAAAAACTGTTTTTT.